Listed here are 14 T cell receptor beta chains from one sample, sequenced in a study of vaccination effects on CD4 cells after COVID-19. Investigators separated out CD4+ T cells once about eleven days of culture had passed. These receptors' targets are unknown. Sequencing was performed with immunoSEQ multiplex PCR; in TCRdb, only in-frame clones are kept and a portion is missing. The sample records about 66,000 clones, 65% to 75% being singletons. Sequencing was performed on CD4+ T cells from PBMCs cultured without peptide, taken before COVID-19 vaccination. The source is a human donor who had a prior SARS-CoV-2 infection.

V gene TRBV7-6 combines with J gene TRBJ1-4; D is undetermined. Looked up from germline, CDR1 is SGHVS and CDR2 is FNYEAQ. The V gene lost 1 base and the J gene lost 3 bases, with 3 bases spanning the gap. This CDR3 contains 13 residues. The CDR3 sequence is CASSLGPNEKLFF. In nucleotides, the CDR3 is TGTGCCAGCAGCTTAGGCCCTAATGAAAAACTGTTTTTT. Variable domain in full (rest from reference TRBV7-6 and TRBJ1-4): GAGVSQSPRYKVTKRGQDVALRCDPISGHVSLYWYRQALGQGPEFLTYFNYEAQQDKSGLPNDRFSAERPEGSISTLTIQRTEQRDSAMYRCASSLGPNEKLFFGSGTQLSVL.

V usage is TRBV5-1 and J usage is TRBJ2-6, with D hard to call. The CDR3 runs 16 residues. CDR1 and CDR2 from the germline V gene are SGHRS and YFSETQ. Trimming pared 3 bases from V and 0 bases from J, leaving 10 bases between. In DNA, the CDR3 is TGCGCCAGCAGCTGGAAAGCCTCCTCTGGGGCCAACGTCCTGACTTTC. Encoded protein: CASSWKASSGANVLTF.

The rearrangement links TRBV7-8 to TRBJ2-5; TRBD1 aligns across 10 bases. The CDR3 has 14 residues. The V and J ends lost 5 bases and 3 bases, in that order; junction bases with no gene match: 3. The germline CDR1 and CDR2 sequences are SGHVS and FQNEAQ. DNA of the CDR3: TGTGCCAGCAGCCGGGGACAGGGGAAAGAGACCCAGTACTTC. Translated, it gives CASSRGQGKETQYF.

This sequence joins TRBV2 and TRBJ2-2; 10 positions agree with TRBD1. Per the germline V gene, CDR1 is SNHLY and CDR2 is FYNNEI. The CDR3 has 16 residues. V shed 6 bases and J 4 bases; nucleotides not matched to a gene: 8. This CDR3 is CASRETGGAFTGELFF. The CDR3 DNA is TGTGCCAGCAGGGAGACAGGGGGCGCGTTCACCGGGGAGCTGTTTTTT.

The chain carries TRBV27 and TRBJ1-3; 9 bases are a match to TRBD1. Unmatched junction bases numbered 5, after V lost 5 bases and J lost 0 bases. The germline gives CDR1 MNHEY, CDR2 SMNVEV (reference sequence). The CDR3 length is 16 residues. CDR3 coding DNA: TGTGCCAGCAGTCGGGGACAGGGTAACTCTGGAAACACCATATATTTT. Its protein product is CASSRGQGNSGNTIYF.

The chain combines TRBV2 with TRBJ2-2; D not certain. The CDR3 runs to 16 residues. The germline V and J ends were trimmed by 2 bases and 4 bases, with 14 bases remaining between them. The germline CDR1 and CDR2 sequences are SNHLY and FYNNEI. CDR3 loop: CASSERVPMSTGELFF. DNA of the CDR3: TGTGCCAGCAGTGAACGTGTTCCCATGTCCACCGGGGAGCTGTTTTTT.

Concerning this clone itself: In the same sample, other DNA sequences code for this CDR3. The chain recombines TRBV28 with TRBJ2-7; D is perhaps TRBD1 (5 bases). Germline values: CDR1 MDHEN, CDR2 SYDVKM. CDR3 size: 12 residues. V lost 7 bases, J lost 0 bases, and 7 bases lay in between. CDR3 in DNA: TGTGCCAGCATAGACAGCTCCTACGAGCAGTACTTC. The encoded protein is CASIDSSYEQYF.

CDR3 sequence (DNA): TGCGCCAGCAGCTTGATGGGGGATCAGCCCCAGCATTTT. Protein sequence: CASSLMGDQPQHF. The chain has TRBV5-1 and TRBJ1-5; the D gene is possibly TRBD1 (5 bases). V shed 1 base and J shed 5 bases, with 7 bases lying between them. The length of the CDR3 is 13 residues. The V gene's germline CDR1 is SGHRS and CDR2 YFSETQ.

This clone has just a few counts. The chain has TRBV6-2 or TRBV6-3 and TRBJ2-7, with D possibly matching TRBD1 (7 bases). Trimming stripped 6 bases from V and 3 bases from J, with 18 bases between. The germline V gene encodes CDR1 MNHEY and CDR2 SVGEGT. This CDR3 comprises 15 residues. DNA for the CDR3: TGTGCCAGCAGCCAGGGGGTTAGCGGCCACTACGAGCAGTACTTC. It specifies CASSQGVSGHYEQYF.

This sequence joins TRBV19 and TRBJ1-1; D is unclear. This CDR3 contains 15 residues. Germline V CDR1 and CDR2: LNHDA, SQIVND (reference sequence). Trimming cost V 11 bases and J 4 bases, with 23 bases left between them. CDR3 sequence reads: CASQERPLLSTEAFF. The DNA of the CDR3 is TGTGCCTCTCAGGAGAGACCCCTTCTTAGCACTGAAGCTTTCTTT. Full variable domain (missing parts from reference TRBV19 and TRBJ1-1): DGGITQSPKYLFRKEGQNVTLSCEQNLNHDAMYWYRQDPGQGLRLIYYSQIVNDFQKGDIAEGYSVSREKKESFPLTVTSAQKNPTAFYLCASQERPLLSTEAFFGQGTRLTVV.

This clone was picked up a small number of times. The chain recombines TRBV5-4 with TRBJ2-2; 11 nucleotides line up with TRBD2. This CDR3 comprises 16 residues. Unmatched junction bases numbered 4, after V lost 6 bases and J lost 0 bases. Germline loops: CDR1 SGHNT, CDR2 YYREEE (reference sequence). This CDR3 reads CASTPGLAANTGELFF. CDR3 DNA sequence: TGTGCCAGCACACCGGGACTAGCGGCGAACACCGGGGAGCTGTTTTTT.

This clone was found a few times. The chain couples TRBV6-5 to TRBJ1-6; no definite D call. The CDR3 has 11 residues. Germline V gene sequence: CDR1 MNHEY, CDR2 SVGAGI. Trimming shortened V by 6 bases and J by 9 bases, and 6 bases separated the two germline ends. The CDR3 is CASRLVSPLHF. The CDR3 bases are TGTGCCAGCAGATTAGTTTCACCCCTCCACTTT.

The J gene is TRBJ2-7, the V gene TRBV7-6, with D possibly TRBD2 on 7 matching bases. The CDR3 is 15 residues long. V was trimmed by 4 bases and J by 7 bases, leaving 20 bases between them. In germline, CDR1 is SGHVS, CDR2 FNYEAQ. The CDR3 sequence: CASSWGGTKTEEQYF. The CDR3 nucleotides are TGTGCCAGCAGCTGGGGGGGGACAAAGACGGAAGAGCAGTACTTC. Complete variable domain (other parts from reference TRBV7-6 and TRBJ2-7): GAGVSQSPRYKVTKRGQDVALRCDPISGHVSLYWYRQALGQGPEFLTYFNYEAQQDKSGLPNDRFSAERPEGSISTLTIQRTEQRDSAMYRCASSWGGTKTEEQYFGPGTRLTVT.

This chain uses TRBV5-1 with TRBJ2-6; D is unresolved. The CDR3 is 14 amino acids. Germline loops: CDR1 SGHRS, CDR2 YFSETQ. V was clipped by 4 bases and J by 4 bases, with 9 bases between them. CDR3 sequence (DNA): TGCGCCAGCAGCCCGCTGGGCGGGGCCAACGTCCTGACTTTC. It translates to CASSPLGGANVLTF.